This T cell receptor (beta chain) was documented in a study of regulatory T cells in long-lasting Graves disease. As for the study in general: The study counted Graves' disease as persistent given over 5 years of antithyroid drugs and positive TSH receptor antibodies.

In building TCR beta libraries, iRepertoire HTBI primers were used together with Arm-PCR of CDR3 regions. Using its own MiXCR run on the multiplex PCR reads, TCRdb lists one record per CDR3 protein. The repertoire holds fewer than 400,000 distinct CDR3 sequences, with around 21% as singletons. In its sample, this clonotype was seen a few times. The antigen is unknown. Regarding the study as a whole: Reduced TCR diversity was observed in persistent Graves' patients versus newly diagnosed patients.

Time point in this sample: persistent/refractory GD, antithyroid drugs over 5 years with positive TRAb. Extracted PBMC RNA gave rise to the TCR library. EDTA tubes were used for drawing around 8.2 milliliters of peripheral blood. With V trimmed by 3 bases and J by 1 base, 19 bases remained unmatched. Per germline, CDR1 LGHNT and CDR2 FRNRAP. The CDR3 extends over 20 amino acids. The sequence came from a female donor with Graves disease. This chain links TRBV12-5 with TRBJ1-1; 8 bases fit TRBD1. The specimen comprised peripheral blood mononuclear cells (PBMCs), sampled when the disease was refractory, from a patient treated with antithyroid drugs. CDR3 coding DNA: TGTGCTAGTGGTTTTCCCCCAGGGGGCCGGGTAGGGGGGGCGAACACTGAAGCTTTCTTT. This encodes CASGFPPGGRVGGANTEAFF. Variable domain in full (rest from reference TRBV12-5 and TRBJ1-1): DARVTQTPRHKVTEMGQEVTMRCQPILGHNTVFWYRQTMMQGLELLAYFRNRAPLDDSGMPKDRFSAEMPDATLATLKIQPSEPRDSAVYFCASGFPPGGRVGGANTEAFFGQGTRLTVV.